This is a list of T cell receptor beta chains from one sample in a study of patients and donors after allogeneic stem cell transplantation. TCRdb re-called the RT-PCR reads with MiXCR, one entry per CDR3 protein. The data show about 960,000 distinct CDR3 sequences, approximately 19% seen once. The material sequenced was blood, either unsorted or a sorted T cell fraction (not recorded which). The source of these receptors is a human donor who was either an allogeneic HSCT recipient or a stem cell or donor lymphocyte infusion donor (not recorded which). It is not recorded whose cells these are; they may come from a transplant donor. CDR3s leave out the opening cysteine and the closing phenylalanine or tryptophan. The order of the fields is J gene, V gene, CDR3 protein.

j_gene: TRBJ2-7
v_gene: TRBV5-1
CDR3aa: ASSSTGTPEQY

j_gene: TRBJ1-6
v_gene: TRBV7-2
CDR3aa: ASSPRQGPPLH

j_gene: TRBJ2-2
v_gene: TRBV10-3
CDR3aa: AISESYDNTGELF

j_gene: TRBJ2-3
v_gene: TRBV5-1
CDR3aa: ASSLKPGTRIPDTQY

j_gene: TRBJ2-3
v_gene: TRBV20-1
CDR3aa: SARSRDTQY

j_gene: TRBJ1-2
v_gene: TRBV5-1
CDR3aa: ASRLQGANLNYGYT

j_gene: TRBJ2-7
v_gene: TRBV6-2/TRBV6-3
CDR3aa: ASSYNLEQY

j_gene: TRBJ1-6
v_gene: TRBV20-1
CDR3aa: SARDPRQGFNSPLH

j_gene: TRBJ2-7
v_gene: TRBV5-1
CDR3aa: ASNQGRGEQY

j_gene: TRBJ2-7
v_gene: TRBV6-5
CDR3aa: ASSYSFGGEQY

j_gene: TRBJ1-1
v_gene: TRBV5-1
CDR3aa: ASSQSRGFEAF

j_gene: TRBJ2-3
v_gene: TRBV11-2
CDR3aa: ASSSQPLLAGAPSSTDTQY

j_gene: TRBJ2-5
v_gene: TRBV7-8
CDR3aa: ASSLAAYDSFQETQY

j_gene: TRBJ2-3
v_gene: TRBV6-5
CDR3aa: ASSSQGAGDTQY

j_gene: TRBJ2-7
v_gene: TRBV7-7
CDR3aa: ASSMKKGSEQY

j_gene: TRBJ2-4
v_gene: TRBV19
CDR3aa: ASSRTRRVKNIQY

j_gene: TRBJ2-3
v_gene: TRBV12-3/TRBV12-4
CDR3aa: ASSQNMGRLPSTDTQY

j_gene: TRBJ1-1
v_gene: TRBV6-1
CDR3aa: ASRDLIRGVTEAF

j_gene: TRBJ2-1
v_gene: TRBV4-2
CDR3aa: ASSQDPAGGLNNEQF

j_gene: TRBJ2-3
v_gene: TRBV2
CDR3aa: ASSEARRADTQY

j_gene: TRBJ1-6
v_gene: TRBV4-2
CDR3aa: ASSQSRGEERGSPLH

j_gene: TRBJ2-1
v_gene: TRBV4-3
CDR3aa: ASRQSGAGEQF

j_gene: TRBJ2-7
v_gene: TRBV10-3
CDR3aa: AITKGPDNYEQY

j_gene: TRBJ2-7
v_gene: TRBV20-1
CDR3aa: SARDKGAEY

j_gene: TRBJ2-1
v_gene: TRBV6-2/TRBV6-3
CDR3aa: ASRDRLHEQF

j_gene: TRBJ2-3
v_gene: TRBV7-3
CDR3aa: ASSTSTSGRSTQY

j_gene: TRBJ2-3
v_gene: TRBV12-3/TRBV12-4
CDR3aa: ASSPPVRYTQY

j_gene: TRBJ1-3
v_gene: TRBV12-3/TRBV12-4
CDR3aa: ASRLTTPGQGAGNTIY

j_gene: TRBJ1-1
v_gene: TRBV5-1
CDR3aa: ASSWGGQGNTEAF

j_gene: TRBJ2-1
v_gene: TRBV5-1
CDR3aa: ASSLGTSGQSEQF

j_gene: TRBJ2-2
v_gene: TRBV6-5
CDR3aa: ATDGQTGELF

j_gene: TRBJ2-3
v_gene: TRBV24-1
CDR3aa: ATSDARNVPDTQY

j_gene: TRBJ1-1
v_gene: TRBV7-2
CDR3aa: ASSLIRQAMNTEAF

j_gene: TRBJ2-1
v_gene: TRBV20-1
CDR3aa: SALAGDLNNEQF

j_gene: TRBJ1-6
v_gene: TRBV6-5
CDR3aa: ASSWLNSPLH

j_gene: TRBJ2-6
v_gene: TRBV24-1
CDR3aa: ATQGTADSGANVLT

j_gene: TRBJ2-1
v_gene: TRBV4-1
CDR3aa: ASSQVGSGRDAYNEQF

j_gene: TRBJ1-1
v_gene: TRBV10-3
CDR3aa: AISQDPTGTEAF

j_gene: TRBJ2-2
v_gene: TRBV2
CDR3aa: ASSDSQLMGTGELF

j_gene: TRBJ2-2
v_gene: TRBV28
CDR3aa: ASRRTGNTGELF

j_gene: TRBJ2-7
v_gene: TRBV12-3/TRBV12-4
CDR3aa: ASSAIHEQY

j_gene: TRBJ1-4
v_gene: TRBV12-3/TRBV12-4
CDR3aa: ASSPGMVGTNEKLF

j_gene: TRBJ2-3
v_gene: TRBV10-3
CDR3aa: AISAGPTADTQY

j_gene: TRBJ2-2
v_gene: TRBV4-3
CDR3aa: ASSQGLPYTGELF